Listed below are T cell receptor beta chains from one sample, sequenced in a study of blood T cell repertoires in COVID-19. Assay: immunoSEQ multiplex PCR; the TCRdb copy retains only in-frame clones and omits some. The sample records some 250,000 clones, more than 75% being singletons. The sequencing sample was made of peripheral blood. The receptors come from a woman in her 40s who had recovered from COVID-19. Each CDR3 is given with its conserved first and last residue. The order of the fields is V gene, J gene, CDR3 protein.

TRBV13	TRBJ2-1	CASSPRGGSYNEQFF
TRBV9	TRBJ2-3	CASSVWRGTSTDTQYF
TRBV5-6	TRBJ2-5	CASSLGGTLGRPPKYF
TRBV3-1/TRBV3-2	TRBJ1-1	CASSPTGVTEAFF
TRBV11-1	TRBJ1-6	CASSLARTGRSPLHF
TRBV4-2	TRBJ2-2	CASRRNGELFF
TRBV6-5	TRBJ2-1	CASTTRDLGFNEQFF
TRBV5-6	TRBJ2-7	CASSFPGLAYEQYF
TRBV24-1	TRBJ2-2	CATSDLLGGQGTGELFF
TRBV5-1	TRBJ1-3	CASSSTGHSGNTIYF
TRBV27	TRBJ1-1	CASSWGGVNTEAFF
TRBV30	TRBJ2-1	CAWSSGVVQFF
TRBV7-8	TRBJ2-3	CASSLVAGSRTDTQYF
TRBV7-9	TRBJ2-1	CASIPLRTVGHNEQFF
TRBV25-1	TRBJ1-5	CASSPGGGSNQPQHF
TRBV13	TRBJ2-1	CASSSGGTSGNEQFF
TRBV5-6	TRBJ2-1	CASSLNGRPPGEQFF
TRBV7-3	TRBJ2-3	CASSAQPLAGRGDTQYF
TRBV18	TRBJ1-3	CASSPRSGNTIYF
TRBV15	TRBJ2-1	CATSRDVRWEQFF
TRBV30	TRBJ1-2	CAWSPAGAVVGYTF
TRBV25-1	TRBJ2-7	CASSVHSGSYEQYF
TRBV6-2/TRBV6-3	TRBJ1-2	CASSYLRDRGRGGYGYTF
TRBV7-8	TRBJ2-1	CASSATSAYNEQFF
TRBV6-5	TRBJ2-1	CATSGSGRGGNEQFF
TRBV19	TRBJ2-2	CASSRDTNTGELFF
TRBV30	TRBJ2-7	CAWSVLAGVGEQYF
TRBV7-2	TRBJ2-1	CASSLMAASNEQFF
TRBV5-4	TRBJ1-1	CASSPGTPNTEAFF
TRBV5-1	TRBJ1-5	CASSVTGGNQPQHF
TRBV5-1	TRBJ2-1	CASSLAQGAIWNEQFF
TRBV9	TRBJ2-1	CASSVGAGGTYNEQFF
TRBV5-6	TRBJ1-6	CASSFDRGQSPLHF
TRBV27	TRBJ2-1	CASSLGTSGRGNEQFF
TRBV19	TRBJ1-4	CASRHTNEKLFF
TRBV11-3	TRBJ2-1	CASSLRGGQPRNEQFF
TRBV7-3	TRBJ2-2	CASSRTGANTGELFF
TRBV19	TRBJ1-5	CASSRGTGASNQPQHF
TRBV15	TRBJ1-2	CATSPQGTGHTF
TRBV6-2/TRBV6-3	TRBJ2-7	CASSYSWTSGTYEQYF
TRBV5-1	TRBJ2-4	CASSRQGWENIQYF
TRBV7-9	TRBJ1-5	CASSLPGQPQHF
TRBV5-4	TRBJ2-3	CASSLPSDTQYF
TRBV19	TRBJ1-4	CASSRRGQRANEKLFF
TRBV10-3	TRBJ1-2	CAISEWGGALGYTF
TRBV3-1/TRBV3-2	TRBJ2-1	CASSQGAGEQFF